This T cell receptor (beta chain) was recovered during a study of cytomegalovirus exposure and HLA in healthy donors. General study results and limits: Certain indistinguishable V segments, among them TRBV6-2 and TRBV6-3, were excluded. Listed as cytomegalovirus-associated were 150 to 200 TCR beta chains.

Vbeta (60) and Jbeta (13) primers were used in the PCR. This table comes from immunoSEQ multiplex PCR, and its TCRdb copy is limited to in-frame clones, with some not included. The data contain 100,000 to 120,000 clones, under 70% of them singletons. Concerning this clone: Its antigen is as yet unknown.

CDR3 length: 14 residues. In germline, CDR1 is SGHDT, CDR2 YYEEEE. V lost 1 base and J 4 bases, leaving 11 bases between the germline ends. The chain has TRBV5-6 and TRBJ1-1, with D unresolved. The source of this sequence is a man younger than 30 in good health and CMV-seropositive. Sequenced input: PBMCs. The CDR3 reads CASSLYRGGTEAFF. In nucleotides, the CDR3 is TGTGCCAGCAGCTTGTATCGAGGTGGCACTGAAGCTTTCTTT. Combining the CDR3 with reference TRBV5-6 and TRBJ1-1 gives the whole variable domain DAGVTQSPTHLIKTRGQQVTLRCSPKSGHDTVSWYQQALGQGPQFIFQYYEEEERQRGNFPDRFSGHQFPNYSSELNVNALLLGDSALYLCASSLYRGGTEAFFGQGTRLTVV.